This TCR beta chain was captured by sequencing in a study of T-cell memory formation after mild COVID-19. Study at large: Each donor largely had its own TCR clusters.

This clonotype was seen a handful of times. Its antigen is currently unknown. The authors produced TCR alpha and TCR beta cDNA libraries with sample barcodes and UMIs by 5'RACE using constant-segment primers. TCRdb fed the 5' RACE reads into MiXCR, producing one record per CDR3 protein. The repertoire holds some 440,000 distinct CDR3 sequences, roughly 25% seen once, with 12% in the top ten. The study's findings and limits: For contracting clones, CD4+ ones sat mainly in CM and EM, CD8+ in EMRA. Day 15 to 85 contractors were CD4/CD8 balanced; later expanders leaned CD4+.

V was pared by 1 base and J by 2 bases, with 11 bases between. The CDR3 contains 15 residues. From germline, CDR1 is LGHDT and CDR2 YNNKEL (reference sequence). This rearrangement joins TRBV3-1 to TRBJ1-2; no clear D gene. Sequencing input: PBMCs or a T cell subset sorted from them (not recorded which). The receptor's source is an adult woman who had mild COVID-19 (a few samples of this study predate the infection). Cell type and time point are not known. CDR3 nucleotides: TGTGCCAGCAGCCAAGGTCTGTGGCTCAACTATGGCTACACCTTC. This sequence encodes CASSQGLWLNYGYTF.